This TCR beta chain was sequenced during a study of cytomegalovirus exposure and HLA in healthy donors. On the study more broadly: Some 200 million T cells yielded 117 million unique TCR beta sequences in earlier analysis. General study findings and limits: Most of the TCR beta V segments (in an earlier analysis) were productive either about 87% or about 30% of the time.

The CDR3 has 14 residues. The V and J ends lost 7 bases and 1 base, in that order; junction bases with no gene match: 6. Germline loops: CDR1 PRHDT, CDR2 FYEKMQ (reference sequence). A note on this clone: Antigen specificity is unknown.

The PCR employed 60 Vbeta primers together with 13 Jbeta primers. Clones were sequenced by immunoSEQ multiplex PCR, and TCRdb holds only the in-frame ones, with some missing. This sample yields under 200,000 clones, of which roughly 13% are seen a single time; approximately 7.8% belongs to the top ten. The rearrangement links TRBV13 to TRBJ1-1; 7 nucleotides agree with TRBD1. The specimen sequenced was PBMCs. The sequence was obtained from a man in his fifties in good health and CMV-seropositive. The CDR3 region is CASTRDSWNTEAFF. The DNA of the CDR3 is TGTGCCAGCACGCGGGACAGCTGGAACACTGAAGCTTTCTTT.